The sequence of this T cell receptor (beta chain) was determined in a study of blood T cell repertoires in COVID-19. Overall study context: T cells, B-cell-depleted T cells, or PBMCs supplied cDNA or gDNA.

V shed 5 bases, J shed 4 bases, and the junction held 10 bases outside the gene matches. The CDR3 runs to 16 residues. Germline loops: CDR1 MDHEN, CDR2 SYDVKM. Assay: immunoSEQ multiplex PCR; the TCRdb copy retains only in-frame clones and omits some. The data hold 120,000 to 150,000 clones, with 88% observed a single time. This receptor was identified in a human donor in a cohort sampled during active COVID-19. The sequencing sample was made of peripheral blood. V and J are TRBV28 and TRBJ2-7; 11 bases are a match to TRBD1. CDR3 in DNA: TGTGCCAGCAGTCGGGTCCCAGGGACAGGGGGTTACGAGCAGTACTTC. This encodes CASSRVPGTGGYEQYF.